The 26 T cell receptor beta chains listed next were all sequenced from one sample in a study of cytomegalovirus exposure and HLA in healthy donors. In the PCR, 60 Vbeta and 13 Jbeta primers were used. The data were produced by immunoSEQ multiplex PCR, yet TCRdb's version contains in-frame clones alone and is incomplete. Among approximately 120,000 clones listed, 60% to 85% were seen once. Sequencing input: PBMCs. The receptors were sampled from a woman aged 40-49 years in good health and CMV-seronegative.

The gene calls are TRBV9 and TRBJ2-7; 14 nucleotides match TRBD2. V lost 3 bases and J lost 6; bases outside the gene matches: 5. CDR1 and CDR2 from the germline V gene are SGDLS and YYNGEE. This CDR3 has 15 amino acids. CDR3 sequence: CASSAGTSGSPEQYF. The CDR3 coding sequence is TGTGCCAGCAGCGCCGGGACTAGCGGGAGCCCCGAGCAGTACTTC.

J is TRBJ2-5 and V is TRBV4-2; 7 bases align to TRBD2. J lost 4 bases, V lost 0 bases, and 8 bases had no gene match. This CDR3 spans 16 amino acids. Germline CDR1 reads LGHNA; CDR2 reads YNFKEQ. CDR3 in amino acids: CASSQDPSGMVETQYF. CDR3 nucleotide sequence: TGTGCCAGCAGCCAAGATCCCAGCGGGATGGTAGAGACCCAGTACTTC.

The chain employs TRBV15 and TRBJ2-1; 12 bases fit TRBD2. V lost 1 base and J lost 9; bases outside the gene matches: 4. Germline V gene data show CDR1 as LNHNV and CDR2 as YYDKDF (reference sequence). The CDR3 length is 15 residues. For the CDR3, the DNA is TGTGCCACCAGCAGAGTGACTAGCGGGGGTCCTGAGCAGTTCTTC. It encodes CATSRVTSGGPEQFF.

The chain has TRBV28 and TRBJ1-1; maybe TRBD1 (6 bases). The CDR3 loop spans 13 amino acids. In germline, CDR1 is MDHEN, CDR2 SYDVKM. V was shortened by 4 bases and J by 6 bases, with 12 bases between the two germline ends. The CDR3 coding sequence is TGTGCCAGCAGTTCCACCCGGACAGCTGAAGCTTTCTTT. Its translation: CASSSTRTAEAFF.

The CDR3 DNA reads as TGTGCCAGCAGCCAAGTAACTAGCGGGTCCTACGAGCAGTACTTC. Its protein is CASSQVTSGSYEQYF. The rearrangement links TRBV4-2 to TRBJ2-7; the match to TRBD2 covers 9 bases. Germline assignment: CDR1 LGHNA and CDR2 YNFKEQ. The trim removed 1 base at V and 1 base at J, leaving 2 bases unmatched. The CDR3 runs to 15 residues.

This sequence joins TRBV10-3 and TRBJ2-5; TRBD2 agrees at 11 bases. The germline CDR1 and CDR2 sequences are ENHRY and SYGVKD. Germline trimming cut 2 bases from V and 5 bases from J; bases unmatched to any gene: 7. The CDR3 is 16 amino acids. This CDR3 reads CAISEGPSGRSETQYF. CDR3 coding DNA: TGTGCCATCAGTGAGGGTCCTAGCGGGAGGAGTGAGACCCAGTACTTC.

This chain connects TRBV11-2 to TRBJ1-1, with TRBD1 identical over 9 bases. Germline trimming cut 6 bases from V and 11 bases from J; bases unmatched to any gene: 16. The length of the CDR3 is 15 residues. The V gene's germline CDR1 is SGHAT and CDR2 FQNNGV. Written as DNA, the CDR3 is TGTGCCAGCAGTTTTACAGGGGGCGATGGTAGAGGGGCTTTCTTT. Residues: CASSFTGGDGRGAFF.

This rearrangement joins TRBV7-2 to TRBJ2-3; unclear D gene. From germline, CDR1 is SGHTA and CDR2 FQGNSA. The CDR3 totals 14 residues. V was shortened by 1 base and J by 5 bases, with 10 bases between the two germline ends. The CDR3 reads CASSLERHVDTQYF. Here the CDR3 DNA reads TGTGCCAGCAGCTTAGAGCGCCACGTAGATACGCAGTATTTT. The full variable domain, completed using reference TRBV7-2 and TRBJ2-3, is GAGVSQSPSNKVTEKGKDVELRCDPISGHTALYWYRQSLGQGLEFLIYFQGNSAPDKSGLPSDRFSAERTGGSVSTLTIQRTQQEDSAVYLCASSLERHVDTQYFGPGTRLTVL.

This sequence joins TRBV11-1 and TRBJ2-7, with 9 bases matching TRBD1. The germline CDR1 and CDR2 sequences are SGHAT and FQDESV (reference sequence). The trim removed 5 bases at V and 5 bases at J, leaving 13 bases unmatched. The CDR3 has 16 amino acids. The CDR3 DNA reads as TGTGCCAGCAGCCTTCCCCCCGGACAGGGGCCAGACGAGCAGTACTTC. It yields the protein CASSLPPGQGPDEQYF.

There are a few counts of this clone. The rearrangement joins TRBV9 to TRBJ2-1; D is perhaps TRBD2 (6 bases). Trimming removed 1 base at V and 7 bases at J, with 24 bases between. Germline loops: CDR1 SGDLS, CDR2 YYNGEE. The CDR3 is made up of 18 amino acids. CDR3 protein: CASSVRFRGGDLRNEQFF. In DNA form, the CDR3 reads TGTGCCAGCAGCGTAAGGTTCCGTGGAGGGGATCTAAGAAATGAGCAGTTCTTC.

The genes are TRBV7-6 and TRBJ2-1, with TRBD2 matching over 9 bases. The CDR3 runs 17 residues. V lost 2 bases to trimming and J lost 5 bases; unmatched junction nucleotides: 10. Germline V gene lookup returns CDR1 SGHVS and CDR2 FNYEAQ. CDR3 sequence (DNA): TGTGCCAGCAGCTTAAGGAGGGCGGGAGGGCCCCACAATGAGCAGTTCTTC. As protein: CASSLRRAGGPHNEQFF.

The CDR3 sequence is CASSVGGGRTNTEAFF. Written as DNA, the CDR3 is TGTGCCAGCAGCGTAGGGGGGGGACGGACGAACACTGAAGCTTTCTTT. The genes are TRBV9 and TRBJ1-1; D might be TRBD1 (5 bases). There are 16 residues in the CDR3. Germline assignment: CDR1 SGDLS and CDR2 YYNGEE. V was pared by 0 bases and J by 1 base, with 13 bases between.

This clone was counted a few times. The J gene is TRBJ2-7, the V gene TRBV4-1; a possible D gene is TRBD1 (6 bases). Looked up from germline, CDR1 is MGHRA and CDR2 is YSYEKL. Trimming took 4 bases from V and 4 from J, leaving 14 bases between them. The CDR3 is 14 residues long. For the CDR3, the DNA is TGCGCCAGCAGCCCGCAGGGGATCGGTTACGAGCAGTACTTC. Its translation: CASSPQGIGYEQYF.

The chain joins TRBV27 to TRBJ2-7; maybe TRBD1 (5 bases). This CDR3 is 15 amino acids long. CDR1 MNHEY and CDR2 SMNVEV come from the germline V gene (reference sequence). V lost 3 bases to trimming and J lost 3 bases, with 15 bases between them. The CDR3 nucleotides read TGTGCCAGCAGTTTGTCGTGGGGCAACAGCTACGAGCAGTACTTC. This encodes CASSLSWGNSYEQYF.

The chain has TRBV29-1 and TRBJ2-1; TRBD1 aligns across 10 bases. V was pared by 6 bases and J by 8 bases, with 16 bases of the junction left unmatched. Per the germline V gene, CDR1 is SQVTM and CDR2 is ANQGSEA. The CDR3 extends over 16 amino acids. In DNA form, the CDR3 reads TGCAGCGTCGACAATCCCGGGACAGGGGACGCCGATGAGCAGTTCTTC. Translating gives CSVDNPGTGDADEQFF.

The V call is TRBV19, the J call TRBJ2-7, with a tentative D call TRBD1 (5 bases). In germline, CDR1 is LNHDA, CDR2 SQIVND (reference sequence). The CDR3 spans 9 residues. CDR3 DNA: TGTGCTCGTAGGGGAGAGCAGTACTTC. This codes for CARRGEQYF. The full variable domain, in which reference TRBV19 and TRBJ2-7 provide the parts outside the CDR3, is DGGITQSPKYLFRKEGQNVTLSCEQNLNHDAMYWYRQDPGQGLRLIYYSQIVNDFQKGDIAEGYSVSREKKESFPLTVTSAQKNPTAFYLCARRGEQYFGPGTRLTVT.

With respect to this clone: The sample has other DNA sequences that encode this CDR3 too. This sequence joins TRBV25-1 and TRBJ1-5; tentatively, D is TRBD1 (6 bases). The CDR3 is made up of 13 amino acids. V lost 4 bases and J 6 bases, leaving 10 bases between the germline ends. In germline, CDR1 is MGHDK, CDR2 SYGVNS. The CDR3 here is CASSVRGGQPQHF. The CDR3 coding sequence is TGTGCCAGCAGTGTGCGAGGGGGTCAGCCCCAGCATTTT.

The chain uses TRBV25-1 and TRBJ2-1; possibly TRBD2 for D (6 bases). The CDR3 runs 13 residues. The germline V gene encodes CDR1 MGHDK and CDR2 SYGVNS. The V end was cut by 8 bases, the J end by 4 bases, with 12 bases between. The CDR3 is CASEGDLYNEQFF. The CDR3 DNA is TGTGCCAGCGAAGGGGACTTATACAATGAGCAGTTCTTC. Together with reference TRBV25-1 and TRBJ2-1, the CDR3 gives the full variable domain: EADIYQTPRYLVIGTGKKITLECSQTMGHDKMYWYQQDPGMELHLIHYSYGVNSTEKGDLSSESTVSRIRTEHFPLTLESARPSHTSQYLCASEGDLYNEQFFGPGTRLTVL.

The chain has TRBV5-1 and TRBJ1-2; 9 bases align to TRBD1. CDR1 SGHRS and CDR2 YFSETQ come from the germline V gene. The CDR3 is 14 amino acids. V shed 2 bases and J 6 bases; nucleotides not matched to a gene: 5. The CDR3 here is CASSLGGQGNGYTF. The CDR3 nucleotides read TGCGCCAGCAGCTTAGGGGGACAGGGCAATGGCTACACCTTC.

The chain joins TRBV7-2 to TRBJ2-2; D might be TRBD2 (6 bases). Germline CDR1 SGHTA, CDR2 FQGNSA. This CDR3 region has 15 residues. Trimming left V 2 bases short and J 4 bases short, with 11 bases between. The DNA for the CDR3 is TGTGCCAGCAGCTTACGGGGGAGTGGCACCGGGGAGCTGTTTTTT. Residues: CASSLRGSGTGELFF.

The chain employs TRBV7-9 and TRBJ2-3; 8 nucleotides line up with TRBD1. The CDR3 consists of 16 residues. The trim removed 3 bases at V and 4 bases at J, leaving 9 bases unmatched. CDR1 and CDR2 from the germline V gene are SEHNR and FQNEAQ (reference sequence). Here the CDR3 DNA reads TGTGCCAGCAGCTTTAAGGACAGGGCGGGCGCAGATACGCAGTATTTT. This sequence encodes CASSFKDRAGADTQYF.

In the case of this clone: At one end the junction does not follow the germline gene, possibly because of a read error. The chain is built from TRBV7-9 and TRBJ1-4; D is undetermined. The germline V gene encodes CDR1 SEHNR and CDR2 FQNEAQ (reference sequence). This CDR3 is built from 15 residues. CDR3 amino acids: CSSSLGSTIGEKLFF. As DNA, the CDR3 is TGTTCCAGCAGCTTAGGGAGTACAATCGGTGAAAAACTGTTTTTT.

This clone was seen only a few times. J is TRBJ2-7 and V is TRBV7-9, with D possibly TRBD1 on 6 matching bases. The CDR3 is 13 amino acids. V gave up 5 bases and J gave up 2 bases, with 10 bases separating them. Germline V gene data show CDR1 as SEHNR and CDR2 as FQNEAQ (reference sequence). The CDR3 region has the DNA TGTGCCAGCAGCCCCAGGGGTCCCTACGAGCAGTACTTC. Amino acid sequence: CASSPRGPYEQYF.

This clone was counted a single time. The chain combines TRBV10-1 with TRBJ1-1; D gene uncertain. The CDR3 is 11 residues long. In germline, CDR1 is WNHNN, CDR2 SYGVQD (reference sequence). V lost 4 bases and J lost 5, with 5 bases in between. Written as DNA, the CDR3 is TGCGCCAGCAGTGGAGGGACTGAAGCTTTCTTT. This translates into CASSGGTEAFF.

This chain connects TRBV18 to TRBJ1-1; no reliable D call. Trimming stripped 6 bases from V and 1 base from J, with 9 bases between. Looked up from germline, CDR1 is KGHSH and CDR2 is LQKENI. This CDR3 spans 13 amino acids. The CDR3 sequence: CASSVQQNTEAFF. The CDR3 nucleotides read TGTGCCAGCTCCGTACAGCAGAACACTGAAGCTTTCTTT.

This chain links TRBV19 with TRBJ2-7; 13 bases are shared with TRBD2. With V trimmed by 8 bases and J by 5 bases, 6 bases remained unmatched. This CDR3 has 14 residues. Germline CDR1 is LNHDA and CDR2 is SQIVND (reference sequence). DNA of the CDR3: TGTGCCAGTCGGACTAGCGGGAGTTTGGACGAGCAGTACTTC. This translates into CASRTSGSLDEQYF. The whole variable domain, remainder taken from reference TRBV19 and TRBJ2-7, is DGGITQSPKYLFRKEGQNVTLSCEQNLNHDAMYWYRQDPGQGLRLIYYSQIVNDFQKGDIAEGYSVSREKKESFPLTVTSAQKNPTAFYLCASRTSGSLDEQYFGPGTRLTVT.